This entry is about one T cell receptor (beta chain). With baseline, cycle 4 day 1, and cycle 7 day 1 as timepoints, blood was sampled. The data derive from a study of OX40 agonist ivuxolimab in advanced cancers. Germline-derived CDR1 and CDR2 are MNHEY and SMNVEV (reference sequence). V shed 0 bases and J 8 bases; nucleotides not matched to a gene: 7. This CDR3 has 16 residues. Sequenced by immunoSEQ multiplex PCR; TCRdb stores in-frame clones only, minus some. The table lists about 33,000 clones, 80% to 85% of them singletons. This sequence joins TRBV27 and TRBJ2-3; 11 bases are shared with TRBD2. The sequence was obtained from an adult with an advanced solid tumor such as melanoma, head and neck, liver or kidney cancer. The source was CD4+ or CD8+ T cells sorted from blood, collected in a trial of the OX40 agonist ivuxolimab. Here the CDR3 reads CASSLSTSGVPRTQYF. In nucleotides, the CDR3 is TGTGCCAGCAGTTTATCGACTAGCGGGGTCCCCCGTACGCAGTATTTT.